This T cell receptor beta chain was identified during a study of blood T cell repertoires in COVID-19. Study information: The origin of the acute and convalescent COVID-19 samples was the United States, Italy and Spain. T cells, B-cell-depleted T cells, or PBMCs provided the cDNA or gDNA that served as material.

Those enrolled in Seattle joined during active infection and were followed longitudinally afterward. CDR3 length: 19 amino acids. V was clipped by 1 base and J by 0 bases; unmatched bases: 12. Germline CDR1 KGHDR, CDR2 SFDVKD. Original processing notes: From reference gene primer amplification, estimates of nucleated cell counts were derived. Clones were sequenced by immunoSEQ multiplex PCR, and TCRdb holds only the in-frame ones, with some missing. V and J calls plus clone size are reproduced from that table; the DNA served to infer D and trimming. The sample lists 50,000 to 60,000 clones; 80% to 85% were seen once.

The receptor's source is a man aged 80 or over with COVID-19, enrolled during active disease. V gene TRBV24-1 combines with J gene TRBJ2-3, with 7 nucleotides matching TRBD1. Sequencing input: peripheral blood. The CDR3: CATSDLSTGAYLSTDTQYF. The CDR3 nucleotides read TGTGCCACCAGTGATTTAAGCACAGGGGCGTACCTTAGCACAGATACGCAGTATTTT.